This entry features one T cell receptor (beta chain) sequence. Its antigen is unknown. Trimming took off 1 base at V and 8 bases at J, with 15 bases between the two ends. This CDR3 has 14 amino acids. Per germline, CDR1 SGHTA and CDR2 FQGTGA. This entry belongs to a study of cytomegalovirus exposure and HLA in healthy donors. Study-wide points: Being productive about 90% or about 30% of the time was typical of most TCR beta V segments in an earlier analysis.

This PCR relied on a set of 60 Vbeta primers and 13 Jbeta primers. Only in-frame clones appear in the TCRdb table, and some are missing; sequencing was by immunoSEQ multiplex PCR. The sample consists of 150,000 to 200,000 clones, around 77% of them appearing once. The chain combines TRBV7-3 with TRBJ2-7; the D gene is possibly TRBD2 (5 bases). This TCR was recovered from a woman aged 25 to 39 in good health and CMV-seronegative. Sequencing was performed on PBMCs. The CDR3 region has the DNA TGTGCCAGCAGCTTAAGTATGGCCGCGGGTCAGCAGTACTTC. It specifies CASSLSMAAGQQYF.